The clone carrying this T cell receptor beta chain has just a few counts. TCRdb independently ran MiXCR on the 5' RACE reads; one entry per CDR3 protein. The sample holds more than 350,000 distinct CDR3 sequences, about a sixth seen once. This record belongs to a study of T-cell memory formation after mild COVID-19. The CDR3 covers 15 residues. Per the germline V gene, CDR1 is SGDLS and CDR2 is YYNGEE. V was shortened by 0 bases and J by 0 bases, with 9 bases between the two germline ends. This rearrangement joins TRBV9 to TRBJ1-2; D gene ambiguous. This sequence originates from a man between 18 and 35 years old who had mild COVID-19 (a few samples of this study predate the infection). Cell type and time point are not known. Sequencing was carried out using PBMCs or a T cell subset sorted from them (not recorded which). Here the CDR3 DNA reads TGTGCCAGCAGCGTAGATCCTAGTCCTAACTATGGCTACACCTTC. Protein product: CASSVDPSPNYGYTF.